This T cell receptor beta chain was found in a study of radiotherapy plus CTLA-4 blockade in lung cancer. Clones were read by immunoSEQ multiplex PCR, and TCRdb kept only the in-frame ones, dropping some. The sample contains about 110,000 clones, around 85% of which appear only once. The CDR3 extends over 12 amino acids. Germline V lookup: CDR1 LNHDA, CDR2 SQIVND (reference sequence). The ends were cut back, 4 bases at V and 9 bases at J, with 10 bases in the middle. Sequencing used peripheral blood, obtained from a patient treated with radiotherapy plus ipilimumab. The receptor was derived from a human donor with non-small cell lung cancer that progressed on radiotherapy plus ipilimumab. Some clones in this sample may be carry-over from other donors' samples. The rearrangement joins TRBV19 to TRBJ2-1; D call uncertain. CDR3 DNA sequence: TGTGCCAGTAGTACCCAAGACGGTGAGCAGTTCTTC. Translation gives CASSTQDGEQFF.